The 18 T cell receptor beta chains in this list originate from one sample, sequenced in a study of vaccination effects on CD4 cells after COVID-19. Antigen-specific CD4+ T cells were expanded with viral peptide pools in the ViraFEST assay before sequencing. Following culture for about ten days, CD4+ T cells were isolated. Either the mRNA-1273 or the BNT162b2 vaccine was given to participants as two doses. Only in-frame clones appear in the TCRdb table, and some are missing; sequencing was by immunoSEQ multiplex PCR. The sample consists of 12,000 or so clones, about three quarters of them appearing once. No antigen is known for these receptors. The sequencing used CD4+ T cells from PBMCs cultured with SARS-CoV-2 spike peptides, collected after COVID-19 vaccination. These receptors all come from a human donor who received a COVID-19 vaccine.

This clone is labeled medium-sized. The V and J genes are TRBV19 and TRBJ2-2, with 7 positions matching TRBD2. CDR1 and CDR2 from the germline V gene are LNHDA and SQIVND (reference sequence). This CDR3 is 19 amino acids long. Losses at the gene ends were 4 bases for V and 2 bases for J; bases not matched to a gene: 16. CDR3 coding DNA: TGTGCCAGTAGTAGGGGGGGAGCATCGAGACTAACTAACACCGGGGAGCTGTTTTTT. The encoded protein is CASSRGGASRLTNTGELFF. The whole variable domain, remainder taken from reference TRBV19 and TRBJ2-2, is DGGITQSPKYLFRKEGQNVTLSCEQNLNHDAMYWYRQDPGQGLRLIYYSQIVNDFQKGDIAEGYSVSREKKESFPLTVTSAQKNPTAFYLCASSRGGASRLTNTGELFFGEGSRLTVL.

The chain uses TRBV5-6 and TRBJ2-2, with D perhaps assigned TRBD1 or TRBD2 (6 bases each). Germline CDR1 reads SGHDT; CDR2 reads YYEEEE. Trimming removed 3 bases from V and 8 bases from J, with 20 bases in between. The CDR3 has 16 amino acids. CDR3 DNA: TGTGCCAGCAGCTCCAGGGGACTCCTGGAATCGGGGGAGCTGTTTTTT. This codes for CASSSRGLLESGELFF. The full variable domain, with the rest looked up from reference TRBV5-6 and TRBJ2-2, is DAGVTQSPTHLIKTRGQQVTLRCSPKSGHDTVSWYQQALGQGPQFIFQYYEEEERQRGNFPDRFSGHQFPNYSSELNVNALLLGDSALYLCASSSRGLLESGELFFGEGSRLTVL.

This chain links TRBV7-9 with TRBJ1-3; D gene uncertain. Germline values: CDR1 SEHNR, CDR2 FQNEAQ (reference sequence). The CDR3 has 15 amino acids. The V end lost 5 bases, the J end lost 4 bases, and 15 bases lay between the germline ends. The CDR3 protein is CASSARDGVGNTIYF. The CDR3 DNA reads TGTGCCAGCAGCGCCCGAGATGGGGTCGGAAACACCATATATTTT.

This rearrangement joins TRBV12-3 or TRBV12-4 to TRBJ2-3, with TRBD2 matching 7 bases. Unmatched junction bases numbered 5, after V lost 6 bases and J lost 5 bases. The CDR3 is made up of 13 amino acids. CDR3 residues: CASSLGGEDTQYF. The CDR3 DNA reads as TGTGCCAGCAGCCTGGGGGGGGAAGATACGCAGTATTTT.

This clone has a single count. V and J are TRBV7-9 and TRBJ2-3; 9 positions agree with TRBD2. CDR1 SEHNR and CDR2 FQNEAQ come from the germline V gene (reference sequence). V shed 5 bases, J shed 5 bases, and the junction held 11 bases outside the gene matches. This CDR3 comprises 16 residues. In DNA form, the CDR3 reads TGTGCCAGCAGCCTCGTAGTAGCGGGAGAAATAGATACGCAGTATTTT. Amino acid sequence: CASSLVVAGEIDTQYF.

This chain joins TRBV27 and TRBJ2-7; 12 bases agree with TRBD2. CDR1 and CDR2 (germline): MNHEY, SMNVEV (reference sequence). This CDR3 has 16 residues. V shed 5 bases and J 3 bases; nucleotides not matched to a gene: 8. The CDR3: CASSKDGLAGSYEQYF. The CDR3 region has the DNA TGTGCCAGCAGTAAGGACGGACTAGCGGGAAGCTACGAGCAGTACTTC.

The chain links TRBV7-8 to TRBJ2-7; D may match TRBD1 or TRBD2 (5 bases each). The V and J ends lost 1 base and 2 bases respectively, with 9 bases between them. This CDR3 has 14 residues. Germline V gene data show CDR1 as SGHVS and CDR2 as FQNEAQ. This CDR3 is CASSLGGTAYEQYF. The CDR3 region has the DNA TGTGCCAGCAGCTTAGGGGGGACCGCCTACGAGCAGTACTTC. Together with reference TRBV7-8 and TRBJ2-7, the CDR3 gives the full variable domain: GAGVSQSPRYKVAKRGQDVALRCDPISGHVSLFWYQQALGQGPEFLTYFQNEAQLDKSGLPSDRFFAERPEGSVSTLKIQRTQQEDSAVYLCASSLGGTAYEQYFGPGTRLTVT.

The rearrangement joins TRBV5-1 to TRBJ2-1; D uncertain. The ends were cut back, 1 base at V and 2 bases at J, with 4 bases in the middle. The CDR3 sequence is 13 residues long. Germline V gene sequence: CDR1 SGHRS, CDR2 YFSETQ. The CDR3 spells CASSLTTYNEQFF. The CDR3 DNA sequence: TGCGCCAGCAGCTTGACAACCTACAATGAGCAGTTCTTC.

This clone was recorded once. This CDR3 reads CASSPDRAGYTF. The CDR3 DNA is TGTGCCAGCAGCCCGGACAGGGCTGGCTACACCTTC. J is TRBJ1-2 and V is TRBV7-8, with 8 nucleotides matching TRBD1. The CDR3 is 12 residues long. Germline-derived CDR1 and CDR2 are SGHVS and FQNEAQ. The junction had 3 bases not matched to a gene; V was cut back by 5 bases and J by 7 bases.

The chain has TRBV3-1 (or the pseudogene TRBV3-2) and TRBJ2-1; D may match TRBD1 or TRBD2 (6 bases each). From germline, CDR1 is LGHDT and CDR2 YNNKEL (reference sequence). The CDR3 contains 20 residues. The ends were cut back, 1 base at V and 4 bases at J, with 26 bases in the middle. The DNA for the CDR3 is TGTGCCAGCAGCCAAGGGGGGGTCTATAGTTCTTCAGGGGCGTACAATGAGCAGTTCTTC. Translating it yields CASSQGGVYSSSGAYNEQFF.

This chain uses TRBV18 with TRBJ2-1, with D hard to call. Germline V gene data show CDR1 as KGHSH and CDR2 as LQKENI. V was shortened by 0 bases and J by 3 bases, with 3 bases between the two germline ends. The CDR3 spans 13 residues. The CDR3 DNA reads TGTGCCAGCTCACCACCCAGCTACAATGAGCAGTTCTTC. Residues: CASSPPSYNEQFF.

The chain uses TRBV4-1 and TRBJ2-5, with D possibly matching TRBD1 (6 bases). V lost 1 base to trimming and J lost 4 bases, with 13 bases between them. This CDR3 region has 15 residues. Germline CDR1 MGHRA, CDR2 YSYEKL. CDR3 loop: CASSQGRGYRETQYF. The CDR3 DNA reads TGCGCCAGCAGCCAAGGCAGGGGCTATAGAGAGACCCAGTACTTC.

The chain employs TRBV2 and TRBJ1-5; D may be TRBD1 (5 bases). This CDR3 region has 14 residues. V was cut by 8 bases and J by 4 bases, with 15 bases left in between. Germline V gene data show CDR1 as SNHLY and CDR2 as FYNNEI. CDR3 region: CASRGYRPNQPQHF. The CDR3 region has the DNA TGTGCCAGCCGTGGTTACAGGCCAAATCAGCCCCAGCATTTT.

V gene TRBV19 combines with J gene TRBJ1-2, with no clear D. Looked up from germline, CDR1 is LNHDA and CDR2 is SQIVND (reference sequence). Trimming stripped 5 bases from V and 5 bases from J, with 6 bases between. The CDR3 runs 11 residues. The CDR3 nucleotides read TGTGCCAGTAGTCGTGAATATGGCTACACCTTC. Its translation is CASSREYGYTF.

CDR3 amino acids: CAWRLGVGYGYTF. As DNA, the CDR3 is TGTGCCTGGAGACTAGGGGTTGGGTATGGCTACACCTTC. This rearrangement joins TRBV30 to TRBJ1-2; weak D call: TRBD1 (5 bases). The CDR3 runs to 13 residues. With 3 bases removed from V and 5 bases from J, the gap between germline ends came to 13 bases. Per the germline V gene, CDR1 is GTSNPN and CDR2 is SVGIG (reference sequence).

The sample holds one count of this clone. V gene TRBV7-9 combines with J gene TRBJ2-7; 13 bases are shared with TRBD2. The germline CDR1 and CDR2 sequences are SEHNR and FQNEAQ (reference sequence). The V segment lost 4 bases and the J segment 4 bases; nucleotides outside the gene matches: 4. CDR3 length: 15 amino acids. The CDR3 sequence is CASSWTSGRLYEQYF. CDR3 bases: TGTGCCAGCAGCTGGACTAGCGGGAGATTGTACGAGCAGTACTTC.

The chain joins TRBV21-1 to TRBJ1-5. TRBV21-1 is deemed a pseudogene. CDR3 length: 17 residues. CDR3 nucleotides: TGTGCCAGCAGCAAGTTGGCGCGGGGAGTCGGCAATCAGCCCCAGCATTTT. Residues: CASSKLARGVGNQPQHF.

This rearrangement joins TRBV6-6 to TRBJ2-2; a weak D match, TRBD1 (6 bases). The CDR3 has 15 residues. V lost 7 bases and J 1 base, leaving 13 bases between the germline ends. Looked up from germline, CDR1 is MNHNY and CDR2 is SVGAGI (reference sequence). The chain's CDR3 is CASKNRELNTGELFF. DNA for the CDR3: TGTGCCAGCAAAAACAGGGAACTGAACACCGGGGAGCTGTTTTTT.